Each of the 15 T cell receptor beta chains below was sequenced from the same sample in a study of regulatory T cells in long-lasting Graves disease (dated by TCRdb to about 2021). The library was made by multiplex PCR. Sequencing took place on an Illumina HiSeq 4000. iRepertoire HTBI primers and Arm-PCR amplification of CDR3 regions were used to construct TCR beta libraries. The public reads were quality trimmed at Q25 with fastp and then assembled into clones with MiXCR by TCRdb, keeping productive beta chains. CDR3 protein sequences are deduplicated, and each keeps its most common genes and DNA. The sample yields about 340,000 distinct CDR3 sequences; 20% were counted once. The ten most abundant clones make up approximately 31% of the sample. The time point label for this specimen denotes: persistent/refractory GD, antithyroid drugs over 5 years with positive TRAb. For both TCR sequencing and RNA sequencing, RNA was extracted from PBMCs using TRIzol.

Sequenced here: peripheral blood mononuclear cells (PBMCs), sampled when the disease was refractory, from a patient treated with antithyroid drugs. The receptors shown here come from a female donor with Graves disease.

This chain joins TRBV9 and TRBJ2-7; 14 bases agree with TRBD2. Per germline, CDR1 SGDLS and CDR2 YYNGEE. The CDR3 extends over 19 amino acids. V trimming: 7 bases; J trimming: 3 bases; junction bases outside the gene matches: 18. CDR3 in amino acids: CASSIQRGLAGEVSYEQYF. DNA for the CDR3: TGTGCCAGCTCAATTCAGCGGGGACTAGCGGGAGAAGTTAGCTACGAGCAGTACTTC.

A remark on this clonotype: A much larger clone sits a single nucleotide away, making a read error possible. Here the CDR3 reads CASSSQAGGTEAFF. DNA of the CDR3: TGTGCCAGCAGTTCACAGGCGGGGGGCACTGAGGCTTTCTTT. The chain combines TRBV13 with TRBJ1-1; the D gene is possibly TRBD1 (6 bases). The germline CDR1 and CDR2 sequences are PRHDT and FYEKMQ (reference sequence). The CDR3 extends over 14 amino acids.

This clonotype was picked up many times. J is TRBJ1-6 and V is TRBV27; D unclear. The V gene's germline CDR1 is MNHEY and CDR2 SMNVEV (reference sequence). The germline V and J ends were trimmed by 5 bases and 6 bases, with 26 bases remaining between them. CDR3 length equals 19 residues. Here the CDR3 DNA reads TGTGCCAGCAGTCCTCTAATCGCGCCGTTCACTTGGGGTAATTCACCCCTCCACTTT. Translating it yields CASSPLIAPFTWGNSPLHF.

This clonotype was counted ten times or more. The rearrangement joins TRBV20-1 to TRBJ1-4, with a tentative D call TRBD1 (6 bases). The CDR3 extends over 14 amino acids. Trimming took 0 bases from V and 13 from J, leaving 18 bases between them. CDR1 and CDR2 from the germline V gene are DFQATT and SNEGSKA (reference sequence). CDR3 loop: CSARDPQGLSGLFF. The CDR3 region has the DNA TGCAGTGCTAGAGATCCCCAGGGGTTGAGCGGACTGTTTTTT.

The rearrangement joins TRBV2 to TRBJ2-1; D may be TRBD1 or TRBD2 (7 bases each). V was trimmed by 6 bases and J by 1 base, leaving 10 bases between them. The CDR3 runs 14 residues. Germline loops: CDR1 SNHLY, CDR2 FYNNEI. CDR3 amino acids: CASRQGGSYNEQFF. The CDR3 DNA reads TGTGCCAGCAGGCAGGGGGGGTCCTACAATGAGCAGTTCTTC.

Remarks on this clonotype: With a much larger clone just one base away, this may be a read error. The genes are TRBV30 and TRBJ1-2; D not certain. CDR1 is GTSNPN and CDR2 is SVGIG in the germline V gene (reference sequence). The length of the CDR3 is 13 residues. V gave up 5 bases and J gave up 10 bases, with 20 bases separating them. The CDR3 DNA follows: TGTGCCTGGCAGAAGGACGGTTCATGGGACTACACCTTC. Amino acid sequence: CAWQKDGSWDYTF.

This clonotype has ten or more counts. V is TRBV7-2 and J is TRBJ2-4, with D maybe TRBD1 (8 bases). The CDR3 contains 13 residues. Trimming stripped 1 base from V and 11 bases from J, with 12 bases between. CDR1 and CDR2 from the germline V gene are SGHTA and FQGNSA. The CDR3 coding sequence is TGTGCCAGCAGCTTAGAACAGGGGGGGGTTCAGTACTTC. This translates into CASSLEQGGVQYF.

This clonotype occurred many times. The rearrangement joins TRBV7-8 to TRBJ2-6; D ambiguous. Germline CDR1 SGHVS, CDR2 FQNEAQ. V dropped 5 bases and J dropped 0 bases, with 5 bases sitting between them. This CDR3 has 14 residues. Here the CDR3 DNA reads TGTGCCAGCAGCCCCGTCTCTGGGGCCAACGTCCTGACTTTC. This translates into CASSPVSGANVLTF.

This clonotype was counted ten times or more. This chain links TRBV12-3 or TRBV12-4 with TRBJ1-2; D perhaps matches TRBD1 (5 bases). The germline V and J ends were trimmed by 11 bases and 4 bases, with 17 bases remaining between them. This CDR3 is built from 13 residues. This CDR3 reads CASARGGGYGYTF. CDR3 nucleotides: TGTGCCTCCGCCCGGGGCGGGGGCTATGGCTACACCTTC.

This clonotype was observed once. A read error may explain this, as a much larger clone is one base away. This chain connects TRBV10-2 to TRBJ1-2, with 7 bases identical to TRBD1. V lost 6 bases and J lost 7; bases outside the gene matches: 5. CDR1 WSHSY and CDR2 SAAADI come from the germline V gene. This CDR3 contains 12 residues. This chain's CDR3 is CASREQGVGYTF. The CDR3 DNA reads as TGCGCCAGCAGAGAGCAGGGGGTTGGCTACACCTTC.

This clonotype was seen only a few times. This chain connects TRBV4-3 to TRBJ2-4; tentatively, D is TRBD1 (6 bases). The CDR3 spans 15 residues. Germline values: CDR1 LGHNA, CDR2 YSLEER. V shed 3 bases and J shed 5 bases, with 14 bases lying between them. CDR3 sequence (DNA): TGCGCCAGCAGCCAGTTTTCAGGGGCCCAAAACATTCAGTACTTC. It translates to CASSQFSGAQNIQYF.

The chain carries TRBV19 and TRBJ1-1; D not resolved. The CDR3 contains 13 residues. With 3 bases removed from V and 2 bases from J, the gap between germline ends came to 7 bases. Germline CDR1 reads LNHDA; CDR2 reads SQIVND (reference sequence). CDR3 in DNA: TGTGCCAGTAGTATGGGAGGCAACACTGAAGCTTTCTTT. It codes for CASSMGGNTEAFF. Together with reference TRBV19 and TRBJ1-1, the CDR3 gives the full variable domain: DGGITQSPKYLFRKEGQNVTLSCEQNLNHDAMYWYRQDPGQGLRLIYYSQIVNDFQKGDIAEGYSVSREKKESFPLTVTSAQKNPTAFYLCASSMGGNTEAFFGQGTRLTVV.

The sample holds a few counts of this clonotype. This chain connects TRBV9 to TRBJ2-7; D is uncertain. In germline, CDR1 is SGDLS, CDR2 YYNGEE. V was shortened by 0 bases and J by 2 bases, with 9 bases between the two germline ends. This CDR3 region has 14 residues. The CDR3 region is CASSVDSSPYEQYF. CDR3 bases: TGTGCCAGCAGCGTAGACAGTTCCCCCTACGAGCAGTACTTC.

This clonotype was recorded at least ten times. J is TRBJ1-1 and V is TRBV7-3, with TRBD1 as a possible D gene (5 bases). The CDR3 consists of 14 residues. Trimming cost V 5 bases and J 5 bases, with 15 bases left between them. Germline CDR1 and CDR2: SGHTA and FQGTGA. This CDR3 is CASSLGEGGTEAFF. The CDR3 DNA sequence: TGTGCCAGCAGCCTGGGGGAGGGCGGGACTGAAGCTTTCTTT.

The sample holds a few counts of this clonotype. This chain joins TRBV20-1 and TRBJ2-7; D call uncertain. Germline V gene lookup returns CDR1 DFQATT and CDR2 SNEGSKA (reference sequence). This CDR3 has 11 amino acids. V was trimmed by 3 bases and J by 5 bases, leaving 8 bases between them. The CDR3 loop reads CSARPTHEQYF. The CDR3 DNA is TGCAGTGCTAGGCCTACCCACGAGCAGTACTTC.